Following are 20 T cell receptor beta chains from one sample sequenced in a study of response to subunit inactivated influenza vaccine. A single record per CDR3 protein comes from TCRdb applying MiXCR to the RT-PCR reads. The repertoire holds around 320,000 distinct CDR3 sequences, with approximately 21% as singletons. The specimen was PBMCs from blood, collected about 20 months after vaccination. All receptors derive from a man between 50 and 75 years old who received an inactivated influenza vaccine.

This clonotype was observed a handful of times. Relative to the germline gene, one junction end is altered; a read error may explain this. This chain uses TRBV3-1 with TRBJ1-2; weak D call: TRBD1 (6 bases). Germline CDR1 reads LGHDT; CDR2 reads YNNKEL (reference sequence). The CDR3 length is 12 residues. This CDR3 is CASSQGIGGCTF. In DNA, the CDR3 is TGTGCCAGCAGCCAGGGGATTGGGGGCTGCACCTTC. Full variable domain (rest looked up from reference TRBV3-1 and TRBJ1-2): DTAVSQTPKYLVTQMGNDKSIKCEQNLGHDTMYWYKQDSKKFLKIMFSYNNKELIINETVPNRFSPKSPDKAHLNLHINSLELGDSAVYFCASSQGIGGCTFGSGTRLTVV.

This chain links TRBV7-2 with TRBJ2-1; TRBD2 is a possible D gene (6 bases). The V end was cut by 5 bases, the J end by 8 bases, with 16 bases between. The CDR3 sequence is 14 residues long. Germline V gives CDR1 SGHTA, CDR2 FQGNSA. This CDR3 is CASSTRLVPDEQFF. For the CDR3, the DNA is TGTGCCAGCAGCACGAGACTAGTTCCGGATGAGCAGTTCTTC. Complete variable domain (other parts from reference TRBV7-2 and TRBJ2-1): GAGVSQSPSNKVTEKGKDVELRCDPISGHTALYWYRQSLGQGLEFLIYFQGNSAPDKSGLPSDRFSAERTGGSVSTLTIQRTQQEDSAVYLCASSTRLVPDEQFFGPGTRLTVL.

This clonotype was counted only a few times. Here the CDR3 reads CASTGHRNYNTEAFF. CDR3 DNA: TGTGCCAGCACCGGGCACAGAAATTACAACACTGAAGCTTTCTTT. V usage is TRBV12-3 or TRBV12-4 and J usage is TRBJ1-1; no clear D gene. This CDR3 is built from 15 residues. V lost 7 bases to trimming and J lost 2 bases, with 17 bases between them.

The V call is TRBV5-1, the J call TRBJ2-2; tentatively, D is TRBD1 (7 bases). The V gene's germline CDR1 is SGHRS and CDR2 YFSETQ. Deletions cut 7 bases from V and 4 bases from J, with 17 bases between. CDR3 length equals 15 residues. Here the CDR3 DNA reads TGCGCCAGCGGGGACGGGACAGCGGGCACCGGGGAGCTGTTTTTT. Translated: CASGDGTAGTGELFF. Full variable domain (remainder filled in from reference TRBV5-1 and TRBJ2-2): KAGVTQTPRYLIKTRGQQVTLSCSPISGHRSVSWYQQTPGQGLQFLFEYFSETQRNKGNFPGRFSGRQFSNSRSEMNVSTLELGDSALYLCASGDGTAGTGELFFGEGSRLTVL.

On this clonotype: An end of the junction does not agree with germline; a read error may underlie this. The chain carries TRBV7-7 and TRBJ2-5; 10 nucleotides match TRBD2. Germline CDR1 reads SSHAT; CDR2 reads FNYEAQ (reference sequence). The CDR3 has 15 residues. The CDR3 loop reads CASSFTSGAKETQYF. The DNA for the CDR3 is TGTGCTAGCAGCTTCACTAGCGGGGCAAAAGAGACCCAGTACTTC.

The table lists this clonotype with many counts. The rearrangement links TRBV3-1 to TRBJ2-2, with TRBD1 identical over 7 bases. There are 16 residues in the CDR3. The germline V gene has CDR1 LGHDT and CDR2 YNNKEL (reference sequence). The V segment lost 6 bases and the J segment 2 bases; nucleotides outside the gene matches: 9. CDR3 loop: CASRGTGARNTGELFF. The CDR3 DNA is TGTGCCAGCAGAGGCACAGGGGCCAGAAACACCGGGGAGCTGTTTTTT.

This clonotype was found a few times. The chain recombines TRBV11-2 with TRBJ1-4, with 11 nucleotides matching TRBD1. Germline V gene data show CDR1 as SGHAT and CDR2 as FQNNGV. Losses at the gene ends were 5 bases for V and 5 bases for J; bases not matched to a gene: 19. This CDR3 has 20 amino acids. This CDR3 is CASSPSFGTGGMWVNEKLFF. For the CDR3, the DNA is TGTGCCAGCAGCCCCTCATTTGGGACAGGGGGAATGTGGGTCAATGAAAAACTGTTTTTT.

The CDR3 reads CASSSDRGSYNEQFF. The CDR3 DNA reads as TGTGCCAGCAGTTCGGACAGGGGCTCCTACAATGAGCAGTTCTTC. The rearrangement uses TRBV12-3 or TRBV12-4 and TRBJ2-1; TRBD1 matches at 9 bases. V shed 4 bases and J 0 bases; nucleotides not matched to a gene: 1. The CDR3 covers 15 residues.

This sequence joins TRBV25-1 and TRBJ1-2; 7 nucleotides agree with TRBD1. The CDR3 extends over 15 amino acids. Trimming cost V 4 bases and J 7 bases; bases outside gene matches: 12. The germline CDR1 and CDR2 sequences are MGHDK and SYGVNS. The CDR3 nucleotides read TGTGCCAGCAGTGGAGAGCAGGGGGTTCTGGGTGGCTACACCTTC. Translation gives CASSGEQGVLGGYTF.

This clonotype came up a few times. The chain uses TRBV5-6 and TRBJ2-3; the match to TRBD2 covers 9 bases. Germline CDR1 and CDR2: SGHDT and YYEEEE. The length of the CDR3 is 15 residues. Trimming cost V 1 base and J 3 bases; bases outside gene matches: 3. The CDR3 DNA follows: TGTGCCAGCAGCTTGTCTAGCGGGATTACAGATACGCAGTATTTT. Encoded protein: CASSLSSGITDTQYF.

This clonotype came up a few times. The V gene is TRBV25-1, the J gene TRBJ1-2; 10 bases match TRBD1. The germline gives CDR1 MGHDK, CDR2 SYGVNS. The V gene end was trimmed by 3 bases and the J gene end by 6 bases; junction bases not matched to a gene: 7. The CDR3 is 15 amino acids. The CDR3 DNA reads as TGTGCCAGCAGTGATTGGGGGACAGGGGTCCATGGCTACACCTTC. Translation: CASSDWGTGVHGYTF.

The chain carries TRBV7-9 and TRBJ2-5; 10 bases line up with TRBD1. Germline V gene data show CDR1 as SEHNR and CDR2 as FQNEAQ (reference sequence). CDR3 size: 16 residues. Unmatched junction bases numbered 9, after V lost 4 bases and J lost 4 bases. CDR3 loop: CASSSRDRGLVETQYF. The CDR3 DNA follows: TGTGCCAGCAGCTCCCGGGACAGGGGTTTGGTAGAGACCCAGTACTTC.

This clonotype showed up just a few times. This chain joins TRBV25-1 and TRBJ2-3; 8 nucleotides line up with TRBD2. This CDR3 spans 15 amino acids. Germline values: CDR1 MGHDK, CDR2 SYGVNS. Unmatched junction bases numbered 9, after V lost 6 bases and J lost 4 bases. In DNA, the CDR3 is TGTGCCAGCAGCCGCCCCAGCGGGGGTTCAGATACGCAGTATTTT. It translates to CASSRPSGGSDTQYF.

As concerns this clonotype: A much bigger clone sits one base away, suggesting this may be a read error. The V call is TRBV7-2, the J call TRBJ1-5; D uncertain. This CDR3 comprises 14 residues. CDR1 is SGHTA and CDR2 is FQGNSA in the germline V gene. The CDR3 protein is CASSFSTYNQTQHF. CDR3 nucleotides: TGTGCCAGCAGCTTCTCTACGTACAATCAGACCCAGCATTTT.

This chain's CDR3 is CASSMRGGPGETQYF. CDR3 nucleotides: TGTGCCAGCAGCATGAGAGGGGGGCCGGGAGAGACCCAGTACTTC. This sequence joins TRBV12-3 or TRBV12-4 and TRBJ2-5, with D tentatively TRBD1 or TRBD2 (6 bases each). Trimming pared 6 bases from V and 4 bases from J, leaving 18 bases between. This CDR3 is built from 15 residues.

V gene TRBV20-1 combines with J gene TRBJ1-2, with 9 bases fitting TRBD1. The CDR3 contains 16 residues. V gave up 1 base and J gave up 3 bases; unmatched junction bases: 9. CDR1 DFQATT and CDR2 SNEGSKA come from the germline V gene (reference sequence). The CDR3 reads CSARAGTGPLYYGYTF. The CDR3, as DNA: TGCAGTGCTAGAGCCGGGACAGGGCCCCTCTACTATGGCTACACCTTC.

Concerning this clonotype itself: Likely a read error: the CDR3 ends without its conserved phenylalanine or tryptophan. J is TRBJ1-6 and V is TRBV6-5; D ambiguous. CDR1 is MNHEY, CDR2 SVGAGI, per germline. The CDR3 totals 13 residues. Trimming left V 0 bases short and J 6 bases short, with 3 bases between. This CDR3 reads CASSYSGNSPLHS. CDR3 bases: TGTGCCAGCAGTTACTCTGGTAATTCACCCCTCCACTCT.

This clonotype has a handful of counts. CDR3 sequence: CASSLTLQGPGYTF. The CDR3 nucleotides read TGTGCCAGCAGCTTGACCCTACAGGGACCCGGATACACCTTC. The chain joins TRBV7-9 to TRBJ1-2, with D tentatively TRBD1 (6 bases). CDR1 SEHNR and CDR2 FQNEAQ come from the germline V gene (reference sequence). V lost 3 bases, J lost 11 bases, and 19 bases lay in between. CDR3 length: 14 residues.

The CDR3 DNA reads TGCAGTGCCCCGGATGGACTAGCGGACACAAGGGATGAGCAGTTCTTC. Translated: CSAPDGLADTRDEQFF. The chain uses TRBV20-1 and TRBJ2-1, with TRBD2 matching over 10 bases. The germline CDR1 and CDR2 sequences are DFQATT and SNEGSKA (reference sequence). The CDR3 loop spans 16 amino acids. Unmatched junction bases numbered 16, after V lost 6 bases and J lost 8 bases.

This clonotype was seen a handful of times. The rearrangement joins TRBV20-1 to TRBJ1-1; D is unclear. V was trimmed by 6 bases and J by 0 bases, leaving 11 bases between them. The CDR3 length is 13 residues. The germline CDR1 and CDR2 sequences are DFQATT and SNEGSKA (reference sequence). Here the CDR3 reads CSARRSLNTEAFF. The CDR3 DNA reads TGCAGTGCCCGCCGATCGTTGAACACTGAAGCTTTCTTT.